The clone carrying this TCR beta chain was detected only a few times. As yet, its antigen is unknown. The data belong to a study of human T cells and chemical hapten exposure. V was clipped by 1 base and J by 9 bases, with 16 bases between them. This CDR3 is 15 amino acids long. Germline CDR1 and CDR2: KGHSH and LQKENI. Findings and limits, study-wide: The study found expanded TCRs formed significantly more large CDR3 similarity clusters than controls.

Indicated time point: pre-sensitization, week 0. Sample treatment: therapeutic diphenylcyclopropenone sensitization with weekly scalp DPC. Non-pregnant alopecia patients aged 18 to 70, suitable for DPC therapy. Total RNA came from unfractionated whole blood. TCRdb itself ran the RACE reads through MiXCR, one entry per CDR3 protein. This repertoire shows a few hundred thousand distinct CDR3 sequences, over 8% found once; its top ten account for approximately 2.2%. The V call is TRBV18, the J call TRBJ1-3; D is undetermined. The receptor's source is a woman aged 40 to 50 with alopecia areata. Some clones in this sample may be carry-over from other donors' samples. The sequenced sample was whole blood, obtained in connection with sensitization to the hapten diphenylcyclopropenone (DPC). CDR3 coding DNA: TGTGCCAGCTCACCACAATCGGACGATGGTGCCACCATATATTTT. Its protein is CASSPQSDDGATIYF.